Described below is a single T cell receptor beta chain sequence and its context. What it binds is unknown. This sample is drawn from a study of glioma-infiltrating T cells after dendritic cell vaccination. On the study more broadly: Dendritic cell vaccine was injected intradermally three times, biweekly.

Study-level findings and limits: Higher TCR clonality did not directly relate to longer survival.

The sample's time point: after dendritic cell vaccination, including at tumor progression/relapse. None of the glioblastoma patients had an isocitrate dehydrogenase mutation. Up to about 2 ug genomic DNA was used for TCRB CDR3 amplification. Profiled with immunoSEQ multiplex PCR; TCRdb holds only in-frame clones, not every one. Among some 46,000 clones listed, 89% were seen once. The V and J ends lost 5 bases and 2 bases respectively, with 17 bases between them. Germline-derived CDR1 and CDR2 are SGHKS and YYEKEE (reference sequence). The CDR3 has 15 amino acids. This material consisted of blood, taken after dendritic cell vaccination. The genes are TRBV5-5 and TRBJ2-7, with D tentatively TRBD2 (6 bases). This sequence originates from a human donor with glioblastoma. The CDR3 region has the DNA TGTGCCAGCAGACTAGCCTCTCCCGGCCCCTACGAGCAGTACTTC. It is translated as CASRLASPGPYEQYF.